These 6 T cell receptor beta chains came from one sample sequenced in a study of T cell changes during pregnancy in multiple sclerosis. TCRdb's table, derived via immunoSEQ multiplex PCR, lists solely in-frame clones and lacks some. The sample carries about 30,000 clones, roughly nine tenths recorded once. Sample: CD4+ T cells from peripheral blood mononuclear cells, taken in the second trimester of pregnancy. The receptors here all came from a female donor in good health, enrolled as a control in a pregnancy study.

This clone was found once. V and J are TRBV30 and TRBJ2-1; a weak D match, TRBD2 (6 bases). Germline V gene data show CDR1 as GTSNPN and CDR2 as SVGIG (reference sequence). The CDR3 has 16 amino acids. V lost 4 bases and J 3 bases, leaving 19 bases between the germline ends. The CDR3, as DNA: TGTGCCTGGACCAAATTGGAGGGTACCGACTACAATGAGCAGTTCTTC. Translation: CAWTKLEGTDYNEQFF.

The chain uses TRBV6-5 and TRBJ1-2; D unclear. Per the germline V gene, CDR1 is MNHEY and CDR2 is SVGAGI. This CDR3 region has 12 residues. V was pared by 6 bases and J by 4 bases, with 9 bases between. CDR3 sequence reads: CASRGLSYGYTF. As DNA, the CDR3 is TGTGCCAGCAGGGGCCTGAGCTATGGCTACACCTTC.

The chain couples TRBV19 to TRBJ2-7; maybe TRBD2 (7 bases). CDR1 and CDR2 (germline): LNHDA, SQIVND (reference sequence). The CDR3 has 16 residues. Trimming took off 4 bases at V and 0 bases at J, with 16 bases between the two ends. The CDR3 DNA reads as TGTGCCAGTAGTAAACCGGGGGGCCAACGCTCCTACGAGCAGTACTTC. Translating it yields CASSKPGGQRSYEQYF.

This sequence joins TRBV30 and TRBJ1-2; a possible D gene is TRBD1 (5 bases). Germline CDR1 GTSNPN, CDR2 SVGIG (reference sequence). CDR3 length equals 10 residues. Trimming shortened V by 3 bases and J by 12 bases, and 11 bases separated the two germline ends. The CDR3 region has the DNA TGTGCCTGGAGCCCAGGGCCCCACACCTTC. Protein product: CAWSPGPHTF.

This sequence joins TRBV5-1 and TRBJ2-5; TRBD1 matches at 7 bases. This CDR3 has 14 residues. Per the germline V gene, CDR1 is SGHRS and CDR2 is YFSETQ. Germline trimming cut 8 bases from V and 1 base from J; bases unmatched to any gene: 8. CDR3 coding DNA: TGCGCCAGTAGACAGGGAACAACCCAAGAGACCCAGTACTTC. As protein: CASRQGTTQETQYF.

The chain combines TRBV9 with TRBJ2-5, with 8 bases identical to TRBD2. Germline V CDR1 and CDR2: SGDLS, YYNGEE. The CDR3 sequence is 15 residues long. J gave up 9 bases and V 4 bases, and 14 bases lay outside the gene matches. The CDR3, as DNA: TGTGCCAGCAGCATTGAGCCGGGACTAGGGCAGGCCCAGTACTTC. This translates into CASSIEPGLGQAQYF.